Each of the 13 T cell receptor beta chains below was sequenced from the same sample in a study of CD8 T cells in ankylosing spondylitis. Study-wide results and caveats: Within ankylosing spondylitis blood, a TCR beta motif made up of several highly homologous variants appeared to be characteristic.

TCRdb re-analysed the 5' RACE reads in MiXCR, keeping a single row per CDR3 protein. This table holds a few hundred thousand distinct CDR3 sequences, 20% to 25% found once. Their cognate antigens are unknown. The sequenced sample was blood, either unsorted or a sorted T cell fraction (not recorded which). The receptors were gathered from a male donor with ankylosing spondylitis.

As for this clonotype: Just one base apart from a much larger clone, this may be a read error. The chain uses TRBV29-1 and TRBJ2-3, with TRBD2 matching 12 bases. CDR1 and CDR2 from the germline V gene are SQVTM and ANQGSEA. The CDR3 runs 15 residues. J lost 3 bases, V lost 5 bases, and 6 bases had no gene match. This CDR3 reads CSVPPTSGRTDTQYF. CDR3 DNA: TGCAGCGTTCCTCCAACTAGCGGGAGGACAGATACGCAGTATTTT.

This clonotype was found a few times. The chain employs TRBV28 and TRBJ2-2, with D possibly TRBD2 on 7 matching bases. CDR1 is MDHEN and CDR2 is SYDVKM in the germline V gene. V was clipped by 3 bases and J by 5 bases, with 16 bases between them. The CDR3 runs to 16 residues. CDR3 residues: CASSFVGGALTGELFF. The CDR3 DNA follows: TGTGCCAGCAGTTTTGTAGGGGGGGCGCTTACCGGGGAGCTGTTTTTT.

V usage is TRBV20-1 and J usage is TRBJ1-4; TRBD1 aligns across 8 bases. The germline V gene encodes CDR1 DFQATT and CDR2 SNEGSKA (reference sequence). The CDR3 sequence is 14 residues long. V lost 1 base to trimming and J lost 4 bases; unmatched junction nucleotides: 2. Here the CDR3 reads CSARGTGFNEKLFF. CDR3 coding DNA: TGCAGTGCTAGAGGGACAGGGTTTAATGAAAAACTGTTTTTT.

This clonotype has a handful of counts. The V and J genes are TRBV12-3 or TRBV12-4 and TRBJ2-5; possible D gene TRBD1, 7 bases. Trimming pared 5 bases from V and 5 bases from J, leaving 18 bases between. The length of the CDR3 is 15 residues. The CDR3 region has the DNA TGTGCCAGCAGTCCCCGGACAGGAGGGTGGGAGACCCAGTACTTC. This gives the protein CASSPRTGGWETQYF.

The chain is built from TRBV5-1 and TRBJ2-2; TRBD1 or TRBD2 may be the D gene (5 bases each). This CDR3 spans 14 amino acids. The germline V and J ends were trimmed by 4 bases and 4 bases, with 11 bases remaining between them. Germline V gives CDR1 SGHRS, CDR2 YFSETQ. CDR3 sequence: CASSGGPGTGELFF. The CDR3 nucleotides read TGCGCCAGCAGCGGGGGACCGGGCACCGGGGAGCTGTTTTTT.

This clonotype was counted a few times. This chain joins TRBV6-1 and TRBJ1-5, with TRBD1 identical over 7 bases. The ends lost 6 bases at V and 7 bases at J; junction bases unmatched: 15. Germline values: CDR1 MNHNS, CDR2 SASEGT. This CDR3 region has 16 residues. The CDR3: CASSQASTGMRQPQHF. Written as DNA, the CDR3 is TGTGCCAGCAGCCAGGCCTCGACAGGGATGAGACAGCCCCAGCATTTT.

This clonotype was seen at least ten times. One junction end disagrees with the germline gene, perhaps due to a read error. The chain employs TRBV5-1 and TRBJ2-5; unclear D gene. The CDR3 loop spans 12 amino acids. CDR1 and CDR2 (germline): SGHRS, YFSETQ. The CDR3 DNA reads TGTGCCAGCAGCTTGAGACAAGAGACCCAGTACTTC. This translates into CASSLRQETQYF.

The rearrangement links TRBV20-1 to TRBJ2-7, with 14 nucleotides matching TRBD2. Germline V lookup: CDR1 DFQATT, CDR2 SNEGSKA (reference sequence). V trimming: 2 bases; J trimming: 0 bases; junction bases outside the gene matches: 12. The CDR3 runs to 19 residues. The CDR3 region is CSARRPGTSGSVNSYEQYF. The CDR3 DNA follows: TGCAGTGCTAGACGTCCCGGGACTAGCGGGAGTGTCAACTCCTACGAGCAGTACTTC.

This clonotype was recorded a few times. For the CDR3, the DNA is TGTGCCAGCTCACCAGTGACAGGGGAGACCCAGTACTTC. Protein product: CASSPVTGETQYF. This rearrangement joins TRBV18 to TRBJ2-5, with TRBD1 matching 7 bases. CDR3 length: 13 amino acids. With V trimmed by 2 bases and J by 5 bases, 2 bases remained unmatched. The germline CDR1 and CDR2 sequences are KGHSH and LQKENI.

The rearrangement uses TRBV20-1 and TRBJ2-7, with D possibly being TRBD2 (5 bases). Germline CDR1 reads DFQATT; CDR2 reads SNEGSKA (reference sequence). This CDR3 contains 13 residues. Trimming cost V 6 bases and J 2 bases, with 14 bases left between them. Here the CDR3 DNA reads TGCAGTGCCACCTCTGACTATACCTACGAGCAGTACTTC. As protein: CSATSDYTYEQYF.

This clonotype came up a few times. The CDR3 here is CASSYPVTSGSWEQYF. In nucleotides, the CDR3 is TGTGCCAGCAGTTACCCTGTGACTAGCGGGAGTTGGGAGCAGTACTTC. The V call is TRBV6-5, the J call TRBJ2-7; 12 bases fit TRBD2. Germline V gene data show CDR1 as MNHEY and CDR2 as SVGAGI. This CDR3 has 16 residues. J was trimmed by 7 bases and V by 2 bases; bases with no gene match: 9.

This clonotype turned up a few times. V gene TRBV11-3 combines with J gene TRBJ2-1, with 10 positions matching TRBD2. The ends lost 4 bases at V and 5 bases at J; junction bases unmatched: 5. CDR3 size: 15 residues. Per germline, CDR1 SGHNT and CDR2 YENEEA. The CDR3 loop is CASSWGLALDNEQFF. The CDR3, as DNA: TGTGCCAGCAGCTGGGGACTAGCGCTTGACAATGAGCAGTTCTTC.

This clonotype was seen a few times. The chain employs TRBV20-1 and TRBJ2-3; 8 positions match TRBD2. J lost 2 bases, V lost 5 bases, and 9 bases had no gene match. Germline V CDR1 and CDR2: DFQATT, SNEGSKA (reference sequence). The CDR3 length is 15 residues. The CDR3 nucleotides read TGCAGTGCTGCCCCCGCGGGAGGCGTCACAGATACGCAGTATTTT. Protein product: CSAAPAGGVTDTQYF.